The rows below give T cell receptor beta chains drawn from one sample of a study of graft-versus-host responses after intestinal transplantation. No antigens are known for them. Using immunoSEQ multiplex PCR, the repertoire was profiled, and TCRdb retains in-frame clones only, with some absent. The table has tens of thousands of clones, 75% to 95% seen once. The sample in question was unstimulated CD8+ T cells sorted from spleen or lymph node cells, obtained before intestinal transplant. These receptors were collected from a human donor who received an intestinal transplant. Each CDR3 is given with its conserved first and last residue. Each record gives: J gene, V gene, CDR3 length, clone size, D gene, CDR3 protein, CDR3 DNA. The D gene is left open where the match is weak. Not every row has a clone size; where given, it reads once, few, many or a size class.

TRBJ2-1 TRBV28 16 NA TRBD1 CASSLTLGTGGNEQFF TGTGCCAGCAGTTTAACACTCGGGACAGGGGGCAATGAGCAGTTCTTC
TRBJ2-5 TRBV18 17 once NA CASSPPFQTRYQETQYF TGTGCCAGCTCACCACCTTTTCAGACACGCTACCAAGAGACCCAGTACTTC
TRBJ2-1 TRBV7-9 14 once NA CASSFGGRIDEQFF TGTGCCAGCAGCTTTGGGGGGAGGATCGATGAGCAGTTCTTC
TRBJ2-1 TRBV5-1 15 NA NA CASSLEGLSYNEQFF TGCGCCAGCAGCTTGGAGGGGTTATCCTACAATGAGCAGTTCTTC
TRBJ1-1 TRBV11-2 12 once NA CATIQANTEAFF TGTGCCACCATACAGGCGAACACTGAAGCTTTCTTT
TRBJ2-1 TRBV4-1 16 NA NA CASSQESGEAYNEQFF TGCGCCAGCAGCCAAGAATCGGGAGAAGCCTACAATGAGCAGTTCTTC
TRBJ2-7 TRBV2 15 NA TRBD2 CASSGGTSGAYEQYF TGTGCCAGCAGTGGGGGGACTAGCGGAGCCTACGAGCAGTACTTC
TRBJ1-2 TRBV7-2 14 once TRBD1 CASSWTGETYGYTF TGTGCCAGCAGCTGGACAGGGGAGACCTATGGCTACACCTTC
TRBJ2-7 TRBV27 14 NA TRBD2 CASGILARSYEQYF TGTGCCAGCGGAATACTAGCGAGGTCCTACGAGCAGTACTTC
TRBJ2-5 TRBV2 16 NA TRBD2 CASSALGREGLETQYF TGTGCCAGCAGTGCCCTCGGGCGGGAGGGCCTGGAGACCCAGTACTTC
TRBJ1-4 TRBV28 16 once NA CASSFRGRGINEKLFF TGTGCCAGCAGTTTCAGGGGAAGGGGTATTAATGAAAAACTGTTTTTT
TRBJ2-3 TRBV10-1 13 NA NA CASSAEGADTQYF TGCGCCAGCAGTGCAGAGGGTGCAGATACGCAGTATTTT
TRBJ1-1 TRBV5-6 16 NA TRBD1 CASSLATKGAHTEAFF TGTGCCAGCAGCTTGGCCACGAAGGGGGCGCACACTGAAGCTTTCTTT
TRBJ2-7 TRBV11-2 13 once NA CASSLGALYEQYF TGTGCCAGCAGCTTAGGGGCGCTCTACGAGCAGTACTTC
TRBJ2-1 TRBV5-1 14 NA TRBD2 CASSFAGGSNEQFF TGCGCCAGCAGCTTCGCGGGGGGCAGCAATGAGCAGTTCTTC
TRBJ2-7 TRBV11-2 16 once TRBD2 CASSFATGGAAHEQYF TGTGCCAGCAGCTTCGCCACCGGGGGGGCAGCCCACGAGCAGTACTTC
TRBJ2-7 TRBV30 16 NA TRBD1 CAWSLLPGQGSYEQYF TGTGCCTGGAGTCTACTGCCGGGACAGGGTTCCTACGAGCAGTACTTC
TRBJ2-1 TRBV7-9 11 few NA CASSFGAQQFF TGTGCCAGCAGCTTCGGAGCGCAGCAGTTCTTC
TRBJ2-5 TRBV5-1 19 NA NA CASSPIQVYKTTSQETQYF TGCGCCAGCAGCCCTATACAGGTTTATAAAACGACGAGTCAAGAGACCCAGTACTTC
TRBJ2-3 TRBV28 14 NA NA CASSLLPGADTQYF TGTGCCAGCAGTTTACTCCCGGGGGCAGATACGCAGTATTTT
TRBJ2-3 TRBV7-8 18 NA TRBD1 CASSPGTGGPVWADTQYF TGTGCCAGCAGCCCCGGGACAGGGGGTCCTGTGTGGGCAGATACGCAGTATTTT
TRBJ2-1 TRBV27 17 once NA CASPDSSGPKDYNEQFF TGTGCCAGCCCGGATTCGAGCGGCCCAAAGGACTACAATGAGCAGTTCTTC
TRBJ1-2 TRBV6-1 17 NA NA CASSEWFHRTVLYGYTF TGTGCCAGCAGTGAATGGTTTCACAGGACAGTTCTCTATGGCTACACCTTC
TRBJ1-2 TRBV6-5 16 once NA CASSYTPGGAYYGYTF TGTGCCAGCAGTTACACCCCCGGGGGGGCATACTATGGCTACACCTTC
TRBJ1-2 TRBV6-5 13 NA NA CASSYSERGGYTF TGTGCCAGCAGTTACTCCGAGAGAGGAGGCTACACCTTC
TRBJ1-1 TRBV6-5 15 NA TRBD1 CASSYSDRQNTEAFF TGTGCCAGCAGTTACTCGGACAGGCAGAACACTGAAGCTTTCTTT
TRBJ1-6 TRBV2 16 NA NA CASSEIEGAYNSPLHF TGTGCCAGCAGTGAAATAGAGGGCGCCTATAATTCACCCCTCCACTTT
TRBJ2-2 TRBV4-1 16 NA TRBD2 CASSVYAGEITGELFF TGCGCCAGCAGCGTTTACGCGGGAGAGATCACCGGGGAGCTGTTTTTT